This entry lists 11 T cell receptor beta chains sequenced from one sample in a study of human T cells and chemical hapten exposure. One entry per CDR3 protein, called by TCRdb with MiXCR from the RACE reads. Of about 100,000 distinct CDR3 sequences listed, approximately 10% were seen once; the top ten hold approximately 3.4%. Time point in this sample: patch test 2, 6 weeks after DPC sensitization. Treatment here: therapeutic diphenylcyclopropenone sensitization with weekly scalp DPC. The sequenced sample was whole blood, obtained in connection with sensitization to the hapten diphenylcyclopropenone (DPC). Receptors originate from a woman aged 40 to 55 with alopecia areata. Some clones in this sample may be carry-over from other donors' samples.

This clonotype was seen at least ten times. The chain carries TRBV4-2 and TRBJ2-5; no clear D gene. From germline, CDR1 is LGHNA and CDR2 YNFKEQ. The CDR3 sequence is 15 residues long. The V end lost 0 bases, the J end lost 5 bases, and 13 bases lay between the germline ends. The CDR3 spells CASSQERANFETQYF. CDR3 DNA: TGTGCCAGCAGCCAAGAGCGTGCGAACTTTGAGACCCAGTACTTC.

This clonotype was picked up many times. The chain combines TRBV5-4 with TRBJ2-3; 9 bases map to TRBD1. Trimming removed 0 bases from V and 1 base from J; junction bases left unmatched: 9. This CDR3 spans 18 amino acids. From germline, CDR1 is SGHNT and CDR2 YYREEE (reference sequence). Here the CDR3 reads CASSLGGTGYIGTDTQYF. The CDR3, as DNA: TGTGCCAGCAGCTTGGGGGGGACAGGGTACATCGGCACAGATACGCAGTATTTT.

This clonotype has ten or more counts. The rearrangement uses TRBV6-2 or TRBV6-3 and TRBJ2-7; 10 nucleotides line up with TRBD2. The CDR3 runs 15 residues. Germline V gene lookup returns CDR1 MNHEY and CDR2 SVGEGT. V gave up 5 bases and J gave up 4 bases; unmatched junction bases: 8. The CDR3 spells CASSKLSGGAYEQYF. The CDR3 DNA is TGTGCCAGCAGTAAACTCAGCGGGGGGGCATACGAGCAGTACTTC.

This clonotype was detected ten times or more. The V gene is TRBV27, the J gene TRBJ1-5; 7 bases are a match to TRBD1. Germline CDR1 and CDR2: MNHEY and SMNVEV (reference sequence). The J segment lost 0 bases and the V segment lost 7 bases, leaving 6 bases of the junction unmatched. CDR3 size: 15 residues. CDR3 residues: CASTDDRDSNQPQHF. The CDR3 DNA follows: TGTGCCAGCACCGACGACAGGGATAGCAATCAGCCCCAGCATTTT.

The CDR3 nucleotides are TGTGCCAGCAGCCAAGCCGGGGACGGGGAGCTGTTTTTT. It translates to CASSQAGDGELFF. This chain uses TRBV14 with TRBJ2-2, with D tentatively TRBD2 (5 bases). CDR1 is SGHDN, CDR2 FVKESK, per germline. V lost 1 base and J 7 bases, leaving 7 bases between the germline ends. There are 13 residues in the CDR3.

This clonotype appeared a few times. The CDR3: CASRRTAGNEQFF. CDR3 coding DNA: TGTGCCAGCAGACGAACAGCGGGAAATGAGCAGTTCTTC. The chain couples TRBV28 to TRBJ2-1; 7 bases are a match to TRBD2. With 6 bases clipped from V and 7 bases from J, the junction kept 6 bases outside the gene matches. From germline, CDR1 is MDHEN and CDR2 SYDVKM. The CDR3 consists of 13 residues.

The J gene is TRBJ2-3, the V gene TRBV12-3 or TRBV12-4, with 11 nucleotides matching TRBD1. V trimming: 3 bases; J trimming: 5 bases; junction bases outside the gene matches: 7. The CDR3 length is 16 residues. As DNA, the CDR3 is TGTGCCAGCAGTTTTAGGGGGACAGGGGGTGAAGATACGCAGTATTTT. This translates into CASSFRGTGGEDTQYF.

This clonotype was counted a few times. The chain carries TRBV11-2 and TRBJ2-3; D is perhaps TRBD2 (6 bases). The CDR3 loop spans 14 amino acids. Trimming took 7 bases from V and 2 from J, leaving 13 bases between them. The germline V gene encodes CDR1 SGHAT and CDR2 FQNNGV. The DNA for the CDR3 is TGTGCCAGCACCGAGGACTATTTCACAGATACGCAGTATTTT. It specifies CASTEDYFTDTQYF.

As to this clonotype: This may stem from a read error, because a much larger clone lies one nucleotide away. The genes are TRBV18 and TRBJ2-7; 8 bases match TRBD1. Germline V gene sequence: CDR1 KGHSH, CDR2 LQKENI. CDR3 length: 15 residues. The CDR3 reads CASSPDRGPTYELYF. The CDR3 DNA reads as TGTGCCAGCTCACCCGACAGGGGCCCAACCTACGAGCTGTACTTC. The full variable domain, its missing parts supplied by reference TRBV18 and TRBJ2-7, is NAGVMQNPRHLVRRRGQEARLRCSPMKGHSHVYWYRQLPEEGLKFMVYLQKENIIDESGMPKERFSAEFPKEGPSILRIQQVVRGDSAAYFCASSPDRGPTYELYFGPGTRLTVT.

The chain combines TRBV28 with TRBJ1-5, with a weak D call TRBD1 (5 bases). In germline, CDR1 is MDHEN, CDR2 SYDVKM. The CDR3 is 16 amino acids. V lost 5 bases and J lost 6, with 20 bases in between. CDR3 DNA sequence: TGTGCCAGCAGTCCCCCCGGGGGTTTGGGAGGTCAGCCCCAGCATTTT. Translated, it gives CASSPPGGLGGQPQHF.

Only a few counts were recorded for this clonotype. The rearrangement joins TRBV12-3 or TRBV12-4 to TRBJ1-6, with D maybe TRBD1 (6 bases). The V end was cut by 7 bases, the J end by 9 bases, with 16 bases between. The CDR3 is 14 residues long. This CDR3 is CASTNVGGGSPLHF. Written as DNA, the CDR3 is TGTGCCAGCACCAACGTAGGGGGAGGTTCACCCCTCCACTTT.